This TCR beta chain was identified during a study of liver allograft versus peripheral blood T cells. Across the study: Comparative analysis was performed on T cell receptor repertoires from transplanted livers and from recipients' peripheral blood. The study's findings and limits: Within liver allografts, T cell receptor repertoires were reportedly different from those in peripheral blood.

This clonotype came up once. Its antigen remains unknown. It may be a read error: a sequence one base away is much more abundant. One entry per CDR3 protein results from TCRdb running MiXCR on the reads. This sample has 2,000 to 3,000 distinct CDR3 sequences; approximately 19% occur once, and the top ten carry about 40%. This receptor was taken from a human patient who had a liver transplant. Certain T cells may be donor cells from the graft.

CDR3 coding DNA: TGTGCCAGGAGTTTAGGGGTGGACTACGAGCAGTACTTC. Amino acids: CARSLGVDYEQYF. The chain links TRBV28 to TRBJ2-7, with a possible D match to TRBD1 (5 bases). The CDR3 length is 13 residues. The germline V gene has CDR1 MDHEN and CDR2 SYDVKM.